The 27 T cell receptor beta chains listed next were all sequenced from one sample in a study of cytomegalovirus exposure and HLA in healthy donors (dated by TCRdb to the late 2010s). Receptor libraries were prepared by the immunoSEQ multiplex PCR assay. For the multiplex PCR, a mixture combining 60 forward primers for TCR Vbeta segments and 13 reverse primers for TCR Jbeta segments was used. In TCRdb, the immuneACCESS table is reduced to in-frame sequences with V and J assigned. These tables do not hold every clone; where another copy was compared, an unresolved V gene accounts for under half, and the others remain unexplained. This sample has approximately 93,000 clones in its table, and approximately 80% of those were observed once. The ten top clones hold approximately 3.4% of the sample. The specimen was PBMCs. The receptors come from a male donor in good health and CMV-seropositive.

The chain is built from TRBV5-1 and TRBJ1-2; no clear D. The CDR3 runs 15 residues. The V gene's germline CDR1 is SGHRS and CDR2 YFSETQ. V dropped 0 bases and J dropped 5 bases, with 14 bases sitting between them. As DNA, the CDR3 is TGCGCCAGCAGCTTGGCGGAAGGAGCGAGGTATGGCTACACCTTC. This codes for CASSLAEGARYGYTF.

The chain employs TRBV29-1 and TRBJ1-2, with D perhaps matching TRBD1 (5 bases). Looked up from germline, CDR1 is SQVTM and CDR2 is ANQGSEA. This CDR3 is built from 12 residues. V was shortened by 7 bases and J by 2 bases, with 11 bases between the two germline ends. CDR3 sequence: CSGGGVNYGYTF. Written as DNA, the CDR3 is TGCAGCGGAGGAGGGGTGAACTATGGCTACACCTTC.

This clone has more than one count but fewer than ten. The chain employs TRBV7-2 and TRBJ2-3; maybe TRBD2 (5 bases). With 4 bases removed from V and 0 bases from J, the gap between germline ends came to 11 bases. Per the germline V gene, CDR1 is SGHTA and CDR2 is FQGNSA. CDR3 length equals 15 residues. CDR3 residues: CASSYRTGSTDTQYF. CDR3 in DNA: TGTGCCAGCAGCTACCGGACGGGGAGCACAGATACGCAGTATTTT. Full variable domain (remainder filled in from reference TRBV7-2 and TRBJ2-3): GAGVSQSPSNKVTEKGKDVELRCDPISGHTALYWYRQSLGQGLEFLIYFQGNSAPDKSGLPSDRFSAERTGGSVSTLTIQRTQQEDSAVYLCASSYRTGSTDTQYFGPGTRLTVL.

This clone was counted a single time. The J gene is TRBJ2-4, the V gene TRBV28; TRBD1 might be the D (5 bases). V dropped 4 bases and J dropped 2 bases, with 12 bases sitting between them. This CDR3 has 15 amino acids. CDR1 and CDR2 from the germline V gene are MDHEN and SYDVKM. CDR3 bases: TGTGCCAGCAGTTCCCCAGGGAAATCCAAAAACATTCAGTACTTC. It translates to CASSSPGKSKNIQYF.

V and J are TRBV7-9 and TRBJ2-3; no firm D call. V was trimmed by 5 bases and J by 3 bases, leaving 6 bases between them. The germline gives CDR1 SEHNR, CDR2 FQNEAQ (reference sequence). The CDR3 has 12 residues. The CDR3 DNA reads as TGTGCCAGCAGCCCAACAACAGATACGCAGTATTTT. This codes for CASSPTTDTQYF. Supplemented by reference TRBV7-9 and TRBJ2-3, the full variable domain reads DTGVSQNPRHKITKRGQNVTFRCDPISEHNRLYWYRQTLGQGPEFLTYFQNEAQLEKSRLLSDRFSAERPKGSFSTLEIQRTEQGDSAMYLCASSPTTDTQYFGPGTRLTVL.

The chain is built from TRBV15 and TRBJ1-1, with D perhaps TRBD1 (5 bases). Germline CDR1 LNHNV, CDR2 YYDKDF (reference sequence). The CDR3 spans 13 residues. The V end was cut by 3 bases, the J end by 3 bases, with 8 bases between. The CDR3 nucleotides read TGTGCCACCAGCAGCCCGGGGGACACTGAAGCTTTCTTT. It codes for CATSSPGDTEAFF.

The rearrangement joins TRBV6-4 to TRBJ1-2; 7 bases line up with TRBD1. Germline-derived CDR1 and CDR2 are MRHNA and SNTAGT. The length of the CDR3 is 14 residues. V dropped 6 bases and J dropped 4; count of bases not matched to a gene: 8. The CDR3 DNA reads as TGTGCCAGCAGGGGGACAGTATACGGCTATGGCTACACCTTC. This sequence encodes CASRGTVYGYGYTF.

About this clone itself: The junction does not match germline at one end; this may be a read error. This chain uses TRBV7-6 with TRBJ1-1; 7 bases match TRBD1. Germline V gene lookup returns CDR1 SGHVS and CDR2 FNYEAQ. The CDR3 length is 17 residues. CDR3 nucleotides: TGTGTCAGCAGCTTAATCCCCCGACAGGGCCCGAACACTGAAGCTTTCTTT. Translating it yields CVSSLIPRQGPNTEAFF.

The chain has TRBV19 and TRBJ2-1; a weak D match, TRBD2 (5 bases). Trimming removed 6 bases at V and 4 bases at J, with 16 bases between. The CDR3 loop spans 15 amino acids. The germline V gene has CDR1 LNHDA and CDR2 SQIVND (reference sequence). DNA of the CDR3: TGTGCCAGTAGCACCGGGGTGGTTACTTACAATGAGCAGTTCTTC. Amino acids: CASSTGVVTYNEQFF.

The chain links TRBV15 to TRBJ2-7, with a possible D match to TRBD2 (5 bases). Looked up from germline, CDR1 is LNHNV and CDR2 is YYDKDF (reference sequence). The germline V and J ends were trimmed by 3 bases and 0 bases, with 9 bases remaining between them. The CDR3 covers 14 residues. CDR3 nucleotide sequence: TGTGCCACCAGCAGGGACTTCGTCTCCTACGAGCAGTACTTC. It encodes CATSRDFVSYEQYF.

The J gene is TRBJ2-5, the V gene TRBV30; D may be TRBD2 (7 bases). In germline, CDR1 is GTSNPN, CDR2 SVGIG (reference sequence). Trimming left V 4 bases short and J 4 bases short, with 10 bases between. This CDR3 is 12 amino acids long. The CDR3 protein is CAWKGGGETQYF. The CDR3 coding sequence is TGTGCCTGGAAGGGAGGGGGAGAGACCCAGTACTTC.

The chain combines TRBV5-4 with TRBJ1-3, with unresolved D. This CDR3 is built from 17 residues. V lost 4 bases, J lost 0 bases, and 17 bases lay in between. Germline values: CDR1 SGHNT, CDR2 YYREEE (reference sequence). CDR3 in DNA: TGTGCCAGCAGCCTTGGGCGGGGATCGTTCTCTGGAAACACCATATATTTT. Amino acids: CASSLGRGSFSGNTIYF.

J is TRBJ1-5 and V is TRBV7-2; tentatively, D is TRBD1 (5 bases). Trimming stripped 2 bases from V and 0 bases from J, with 11 bases between. CDR3 length: 16 amino acids. Germline CDR1 SGHTA, CDR2 FQGNSA. The CDR3 DNA follows: TGTGCCAGCAGCTTAACAGGAGCATATAGCAATCAGCCCCAGCATTTT. It is translated as CASSLTGAYSNQPQHF.

The chain has TRBV2 and TRBJ1-1; D not certain. With 8 bases removed from V and 4 bases from J, the gap between germline ends came to 17 bases. This CDR3 comprises 14 residues. The germline CDR1 and CDR2 sequences are SNHLY and FYNNEI. The CDR3 loop is CASCLERAGTEAFF. In nucleotides, the CDR3 is TGTGCCAGCTGTTTAGAGAGGGCGGGCACTGAAGCTTTCTTT.

This chain links TRBV5-1 with TRBJ2-5; 10 positions match TRBD1. There are 16 residues in the CDR3. The germline gives CDR1 SGHRS, CDR2 YFSETQ. The V and J ends lost 0 bases and 4 bases, in that order; junction bases with no gene match: 6. CDR3: CASSLGGQGSGETQYF. The DNA of the CDR3 is TGCGCCAGCAGCTTGGGGGGACAGGGGTCGGGAGAGACCCAGTACTTC.

V is TRBV19 and J is TRBJ2-7; 8 bases are shared with TRBD2. J was trimmed by 4 bases and V by 7 bases; bases with no gene match: 12. Germline assignment: CDR1 LNHDA and CDR2 SQIVND (reference sequence). The CDR3 length is 15 residues. The CDR3 here is CASKVSGASGYEQYF. In nucleotides, the CDR3 is TGTGCCAGTAAGGTTAGCGGGGCCTCTGGGTACGAGCAGTACTTC.

The chain carries TRBV27 and TRBJ2-6, with D maybe TRBD1 (6 bases). The V gene's germline CDR1 is MNHEY and CDR2 SMNVEV (reference sequence). There are 17 residues in the CDR3. Trimming left V 5 bases short and J 2 bases short, with 16 bases between. Here the CDR3 reads CASSLRQVEPGANVLTF. In DNA form, the CDR3 reads TGTGCCAGCAGTCTACGACAGGTTGAGCCTGGGGCCAACGTCCTGACTTTC.

The chain is built from TRBV30 and TRBJ2-7; D ambiguous. This CDR3 is 12 amino acids long. Trimming shortened V by 4 bases and J by 2 bases, and 9 bases separated the two germline ends. In germline, CDR1 is GTSNPN, CDR2 SVGIG (reference sequence). The CDR3 spells CAWTGEAYEQYF. CDR3 DNA: TGTGCCTGGACTGGAGAAGCCTACGAGCAGTACTTC.

V usage is TRBV7-8 and J usage is TRBJ1-1; D perhaps matches TRBD1 (5 bases). Trimming pared 5 bases from V and 1 base from J, leaving 14 bases between. Germline CDR1 SGHVS, CDR2 FQNEAQ. The CDR3 runs to 15 residues. The CDR3, as DNA: TGTGCCAGCAGCATTAACGTTGGACAGAACACTGAAGCTTTCTTT. It translates to CASSINVGQNTEAFF.

This rearrangement joins TRBV30 to TRBJ2-3; tentative D call: TRBD2 (6 bases). Trimming left V 4 bases short and J 5 bases short, with 13 bases between. The CDR3 spans 13 residues. Germline V gives CDR1 GTSNPN, CDR2 SVGIG (reference sequence). CDR3 sequence (DNA): TGTGCCTGGATGAGGAGGGTTAGAGATACGCAGTATTTT. Translation gives CAWMRRVRDTQYF.

V gene TRBV30 combines with J gene TRBJ1-2, with 9 bases lining up with TRBD1. This CDR3 is 14 amino acids long. Unmatched junction bases numbered 5, after V lost 2 bases and J lost 4 bases. Germline V lookup: CDR1 GTSNPN, CDR2 SVGIG (reference sequence). CDR3 sequence (DNA): TGTGCCTGGAGTTCCCAGGACAGGGGCTATGGCTACACCTTC. It is translated as CAWSSQDRGYGYTF.

The chain recombines TRBV5-1 with TRBJ1-1; D is undetermined. Germline loops: CDR1 SGHRS, CDR2 YFSETQ. The CDR3 covers 15 residues. The ends were cut back, 9 bases at V and 6 bases at J, with 24 bases in the middle. The CDR3 DNA follows: TGCGCCACCGGCGAGGGAACGGGGTCTAGACCTGAAGCTTTCTTT. Translating it yields CATGEGTGSRPEAFF.

This clone turned up a few times. The chain combines TRBV10-1 with TRBJ1-1; possibly TRBD1 for D (5 bases). Germline V CDR1 and CDR2: WNHNN, SYGVQD (reference sequence). Trimming shortened V by 4 bases and J by 0 bases, and 9 bases separated the two germline ends. CDR3 length: 14 amino acids. The CDR3, as DNA: TGCGCCAGCAGTGTTGGCAGGGTGAACACTGAAGCTTTCTTT. It yields the protein CASSVGRVNTEAFF.

The chain has TRBV4-2 and TRBJ2-7; D possibly corresponds to TRBD1 (6 bases). Trimming stripped 4 bases from V and 7 bases from J, with 20 bases between. This CDR3 region has 15 residues. CDR1 is LGHNA, CDR2 YNFKEQ, per germline. The CDR3 nucleotides are TGTGCCAGCAGCCGGATGGCCTGGGCAGGGGCGGAGCAGTACTTC. Its protein product is CASSRMAWAGAEQYF.

The chain is built from TRBV4-1 and TRBJ2-7; a weak D match, TRBD1 (5 bases). Germline CDR1 MGHRA, CDR2 YSYEKL. This CDR3 is 15 amino acids long. Trimming shortened V by 0 bases and J by 2 bases, and 11 bases separated the two germline ends. The CDR3: CASSQDSLGAYEQYF. Written as DNA, the CDR3 is TGCGCCAGCAGCCAAGATAGCCTAGGGGCCTACGAGCAGTACTTC.

The chain employs TRBV6-6 and TRBJ1-2, with 9 bases identical to TRBD1. V shed 6 bases, J shed 5 bases, and the junction held 4 bases outside the gene matches. Germline CDR1 reads MNHNY; CDR2 reads SVGAGI (reference sequence). CDR3 size: 13 residues. In DNA, the CDR3 is TGTGCCAGCAGCTTTGGACAGGGGTATGGCTACACCTTC. This gives the protein CASSFGQGYGYTF.

This chain links TRBV30 with TRBJ1-3; possible D gene TRBD1, 5 bases. The CDR3 is made up of 16 amino acids. Germline lookup yields CDR1 GTSNPN and CDR2 SVGIG (reference sequence). Trimming left V 1 base short and J 2 bases short, with 15 bases between. CDR3 nucleotide sequence: TGTGCCTGGAGTGGGGGCTTGGGGGGGGCTGGAAACACCATATATTTT. It translates to CAWSGGLGGAGNTIYF.